The 24 T cell receptor beta chains below come from one sample, sequenced in a study of cytomegalovirus exposure and HLA in healthy donors. Amplification used 60 Vbeta primers and 13 Jbeta primers. Clones were read by immunoSEQ multiplex PCR, and TCRdb kept only the in-frame ones, dropping some. The sample holds 130,000 or so clones, roughly four fifths seen once. What was sequenced was PBMCs. The receptors derive from a woman aged 40-49 years in good health and CMV-seronegative.

V is TRBV19 and J is TRBJ1-2; the D is unclear. V lost 2 bases, J lost 7 bases, and 11 bases lay in between. This CDR3 has 13 amino acids. Germline CDR1 is LNHDA and CDR2 is SQIVND (reference sequence). Here the CDR3 reads CASSISSGFGYTF. DNA for the CDR3: TGTGCCAGTAGTATAAGTTCGGGTTTTGGCTACACCTTC.

The chain recombines TRBV7-8 with TRBJ2-7; 7 bases line up with TRBD2. The CDR3 has 13 amino acids. V was pared by 5 bases and J by 7 bases, with 8 bases of the junction left unmatched. Germline CDR1 reads SGHVS; CDR2 reads FQNEAQ. The CDR3, as DNA: TGTGCCAGCAGCGGGACGGGAGGTAGGGAGCAGTACTTC. This encodes CASSGTGGREQYF.

This clone was seen a single time. In DNA form, the CDR3 reads TGTGCCAGTAGCAGAGGACTAGCGGGGGGGGAGACCCAGTACTTC. Protein product: CASSRGLAGGETQYF. The genes are TRBV19 and TRBJ2-5; 15 nucleotides line up with TRBD2. V lost 6 bases to trimming and J lost 5 bases; unmatched junction nucleotides: 4. The CDR3 contains 15 residues. Germline-derived CDR1 and CDR2 are LNHDA and SQIVND (reference sequence). The variable domain in full, with the rest retrieved from reference TRBV19 and TRBJ2-5, is DGGITQSPKYLFRKEGQNVTLSCEQNLNHDAMYWYRQDPGQGLRLIYYSQIVNDFQKGDIAEGYSVSREKKESFPLTVTSAQKNPTAFYLCASSRGLAGGETQYFGPGTRLLVL.

This chain joins TRBV10-3 and TRBJ2-7; D unclear. The CDR3 length is 13 residues. Germline CDR1 and CDR2: ENHRY and SYGVKD. Between the trimmed V and J ends, which lost 4 bases and 2 bases, there was a span of 9 bases. The CDR3: CAISGAGAYEQYF. Here the CDR3 DNA reads TGTGCCATCAGTGGTGCAGGCGCCTACGAGCAGTACTTC.

This clone has a handful of counts. This rearrangement joins TRBV10-3 to TRBJ2-1, with D possibly matching TRBD2 (5 bases). CDR1 and CDR2 (germline): ENHRY, SYGVKD. The CDR3 is 16 amino acids. Trimming cost V 5 bases and J 5 bases, with 19 bases left between them. CDR3 protein: CAISPSASRMNNEQFF. CDR3 in DNA: TGTGCCATCAGTCCCAGCGCTAGCCGGATGAACAATGAGCAGTTCTTC.

The chain combines TRBV5-6 with TRBJ1-1, with a weak D call TRBD1 (5 bases). The CDR3 has 14 amino acids. The V end lost 4 bases, the J end lost 1 base, and 11 bases lay between the germline ends. CDR1 is SGHDT, CDR2 YYEEEE, per germline. The CDR3 region has the DNA TGTGCCAGCAGCAACAGGATTGGGAACACTGAAGCTTTCTTT. Its translation is CASSNRIGNTEAFF.

CDR3 nucleotide sequence: TGTGCCAGCAGAAAACAACGAAATCAGCCCCAGCATTTT. It yields the protein CASRKQRNQPQHF. The V gene is TRBV6-5, the J gene TRBJ1-5, with D unresolved. The germline gives CDR1 MNHEY, CDR2 SVGAGI. The CDR3 spans 13 residues. Trimming pared 6 bases from V and 4 bases from J, leaving 10 bases between.

The chain recombines TRBV28 with TRBJ1-4; 8 positions agree with TRBD1. J was trimmed by 7 bases and V by 3 bases; bases with no gene match: 4. Germline V CDR1 and CDR2: MDHEN, SYDVKM. The CDR3 spans 14 residues. The CDR3 here is CASSLGRGREKLFF. CDR3 in DNA: TGTGCCAGCAGTTTGGGCAGGGGGCGTGAAAAACTGTTTTTT.

Only a few counts were recorded for this clone. CDR3 DNA sequence: TGTGCCAGCAGTTTATTCCAGCGGGAGTACGAGCAGTACTTC. Amino acids: CASSLFQREYEQYF. V and J are TRBV28 and TRBJ2-7; 8 nucleotides line up with TRBD2. This CDR3 contains 14 residues. Unmatched junction bases numbered 3, after V lost 1 base and J lost 4 bases. CDR1 and CDR2 from the germline V gene are MDHEN and SYDVKM. The full variable domain, its missing parts supplied by reference TRBV28 and TRBJ2-7, is DVKVTQSSRYLVKRTGEKVFLECVQDMDHENMFWYRQDPGLGLRLIYFSYDVKMKEKGDIPEGYSVSREKKERFSLILESASTNQTSMYLCASSLFQREYEQYFGPGTRLTVT.

The gene calls are TRBV2 and TRBJ2-5; D is unresolved. V dropped 5 bases and J dropped 2 bases, with 9 bases sitting between them. The germline V gene encodes CDR1 SNHLY and CDR2 FYNNEI. The CDR3 contains 13 residues. The CDR3 sequence: CASSKKTQETQYF. The DNA for the CDR3 is TGTGCCAGCAGTAAAAAAACTCAAGAGACCCAGTACTTC.

This chain joins TRBV9 and TRBJ2-2, with D tentatively TRBD2 (6 bases). Trimming took off 0 bases at V and 2 bases at J, with 8 bases between the two ends. This CDR3 has 15 residues. From germline, CDR1 is SGDLS and CDR2 YYNGEE. CDR3 protein: CASSVVLANTGELFF. The CDR3 DNA reads as TGTGCCAGCAGCGTAGTACTAGCTAACACCGGGGAGCTGTTTTTT.

This chain connects TRBV21-1 to TRBJ2-3; the table's D call, TRBD1, has no DNA check behind it. TRBV21-1 is given as a pseudogene. The CDR3 spans 19 residues. For the CDR3, the DNA is TGTGCCAGCAGCAAAACGGGTCCCCCGACAGGAGACCCAACAGATACGCAGTATTTT. It yields the protein CASSKTGPPTGDPTDTQYF.

V is TRBV5-1 and J is TRBJ2-5; tentative D call: TRBD2 (6 bases). The J call is uncertain, as TRBJ2-7 better fits the DNA end. The germline gives CDR1 SGHRS, CDR2 YFSETQ. There are 15 residues in the CDR3. In DNA form, the CDR3 reads TGCGCCAGCAGCTTTGGTTCTAGCGAACCCTACGAGCAGTACTTC. This gives the protein CASSFGSSEPYEQYF.

The chain has TRBV15 and TRBJ2-3; 10 positions agree with TRBD2. The CDR3 is 16 residues long. Germline V gene data show CDR1 as LNHNV and CDR2 as YYDKDF (reference sequence). The V and J ends lost 1 base and 2 bases, in that order; junction bases with no gene match: 3. CDR3 in amino acids: CATSRGTSGFTDTQYF. The CDR3 nucleotides are TGTGCCACCAGCAGAGGGACTAGCGGATTCACAGATACGCAGTATTTT.

This clone was seen a few times. This chain joins TRBV15 and TRBJ2-5; TRBD2 matches 7 bases. This CDR3 spans 16 amino acids. Germline V gene sequence: CDR1 LNHNV, CDR2 YYDKDF (reference sequence). After removal of 6 bases from V and 0 bases from J, the junction contained 10 bases not matched to a gene. CDR3 sequence reads: CATRRGLGRNQETQYF. The CDR3 DNA sequence: TGTGCCACCAGGCGGGGGTTAGGGCGGAACCAAGAGACCCAGTACTTC.

V usage is TRBV7-2 and J usage is TRBJ2-1; a weak D match, TRBD2 (6 bases). V gave up 3 bases and J gave up 3 bases, with 15 bases separating them. The CDR3 has 16 residues. Per germline, CDR1 SGHTA and CDR2 FQGNSA. This chain's CDR3 is CASSLSLRENYNEQFF. The CDR3 coding sequence is TGTGCCAGCAGCTTGAGTCTACGGGAGAACTACAATGAGCAGTTCTTC.

This rearrangement joins TRBV4-1 to TRBJ1-6; D is perhaps TRBD1 (6 bases). The CDR3 contains 14 residues. CDR1 and CDR2 from the germline V gene are MGHRA and YSYEKL. V was trimmed by 1 base and J by 8 bases, leaving 9 bases between them. CDR3 protein: CASSQVRGDSPLHF. The CDR3 DNA reads as TGCGCCAGCAGCCAAGTCAGGGGCGATTCACCCCTCCACTTT.

The chain has TRBV20-1 and TRBJ1-2; 8 bases match TRBD1. This CDR3 contains 11 residues. From germline, CDR1 is DFQATT and CDR2 SNEGSKA (reference sequence). V shed 0 bases, J shed 14 bases, and the junction held 5 bases outside the gene matches. CDR3 protein: CSAREDRAQTF. In DNA form, the CDR3 reads TGCAGTGCTAGAGAGGACAGGGCTCAGACCTTC.

The chain is built from TRBV12-5 and TRBJ2-3; weak D call: TRBD1 (5 bases). The germline gives CDR1 LGHNT, CDR2 FRNRAP. V was cut by 1 base and J by 0 bases, with 11 bases left in between. The CDR3 runs 16 residues. Here the CDR3 reads CASGLGQYISTDTQYF. In DNA form, the CDR3 reads TGTGCTAGTGGTTTGGGACAGTACATCAGCACAGATACGCAGTATTTT.

The chain joins TRBV30 to TRBJ2-1; 8 nucleotides line up with TRBD2. This CDR3 has 14 amino acids. In germline, CDR1 is GTSNPN, CDR2 SVGIG (reference sequence). Germline trimming cut 4 bases from V and 5 bases from J; bases unmatched to any gene: 7. As DNA, the CDR3 is TGTGCCTGGACAGCGGGAGCGGGACACAATGAGCAGTTCTTC. This sequence encodes CAWTAGAGHNEQFF.

The genes are TRBV18 and TRBJ1-2; 11 positions agree with TRBD1. The V and J ends lost 0 bases and 6 bases, in that order; junction bases with no gene match: 3. Germline lookup yields CDR1 KGHSH and CDR2 LQKENI. The CDR3 has 15 amino acids. DNA of the CDR3: TGTGCCAGCTCACCACCTGGGACAGGGGGAAATGGCTACACCTTC. It translates to CASSPPGTGGNGYTF.

CDR3 coding DNA: TGTGCCAGCAGCGGTGCCGGGACAGCCTACAATGAGCAGTTCTTC. Amino acids: CASSGAGTAYNEQFF. The chain carries TRBV7-8 and TRBJ2-1; 7 bases are shared with TRBD1. Looked up from germline, CDR1 is SGHVS and CDR2 is FQNEAQ. This CDR3 region has 15 residues. J gave up 2 bases and V 5 bases, and 6 bases lay outside the gene matches. Combining the CDR3 with reference TRBV7-8 and TRBJ2-1 gives the whole variable domain GAGVSQSPRYKVAKRGQDVALRCDPISGHVSLFWYQQALGQGPEFLTYFQNEAQLDKSGLPSDRFFAERPEGSVSTLKIQRTQQEDSAVYLCASSGAGTAYNEQFFGPGTRLTVL.

The chain uses TRBV18 and TRBJ2-6, with a weak D call TRBD2 (5 bases). The CDR3 is 16 residues long. Trimming stripped 5 bases from V and 0 bases from J, with 11 bases between. CDR1 KGHSH and CDR2 LQKENI come from the germline V gene. The CDR3 protein is CASSEYAGSGANVLTF. CDR3 DNA sequence: TGTGCCAGCTCAGAGTATGCGGGCTCTGGGGCCAACGTCCTGACTTTC.

The chain is built from TRBV14 and TRBJ2-1; D ambiguous. The CDR3 is 14 amino acids. Per germline, CDR1 SGHDN and CDR2 FVKESK. Trimming removed 2 bases from V and 2 bases from J, with 7 bases in between. CDR3 coding DNA: TGTGCCAGCAGCCAATTAGCCCCCTACAATGAGCAGTTCTTC. As protein: CASSQLAPYNEQFF.